This T cell receptor beta chain was found in a study of cytomegalovirus exposure and HLA in healthy donors. Study outcomes and limitations: In a later analysis, specific HLA alleles were associated with 15,000 to 20,000 TCR beta sequences at a 0.05 false discovery rate. Rare sequences made up most TCRs, while some public TCRs were found in many donors.

The PCR employed 60 Vbeta primers together with 13 Jbeta primers. TCRdb keeps only in-frame clones here, not all; method: immunoSEQ multiplex PCR. The sample's table shows under 120,000 clones. This CDR3 has 11 amino acids. Germline V gene sequence: CDR1 DFQATT, CDR2 SNEGSKA (reference sequence). Trimming stripped 5 bases from V and 4 bases from J, with 8 bases between. With regard to this clone: No antigen is known for it.

The sequence was obtained from a man between 50 and 59 years old in good health and CMV-seronegative. Sequencing input: PBMCs. V is TRBV20-1 and J is TRBJ1-2; a weak D match, TRBD1 (5 bases). Here the CDR3 DNA reads TGCAGTGCTGGGACTGTCTATGGCTACACCTTC. The encoded protein is CSAGTVYGYTF.